These 16 T cell receptor beta chains were sequenced from one sample in a study of cytomegalovirus exposure and HLA in healthy donors (dated by TCRdb to 2015 to 2018). The library was obtained by the immunoSEQ multiplex PCR assay. The source is immuneACCESS, and TCRdb retained only in-frame sequences with V and J called. Part of the clones is not carried over; for the studies checked, unresolved V genes explain less than half of this, and the remainder is unexplained. Present in this sample are a few hundred thousand clones, roughly 87% of which were seen just once. The top ten clonotypes cover around 12% of the sample. The sample comprised PBMCs. All receptors derive from a man younger than 35 in good health and CMV-seropositive.

DNA of the CDR3: TGTGCCAGCAGAAAAGCCACTGAAGCTTTCTTT. The encoded protein is CASRKATEAFF. The V gene is TRBV6-1, the J gene TRBJ1-1; D not resolved. CDR1 is MNHNS, CDR2 SASEGT, per germline. Between the trimmed V and J ends, which lost 6 bases and 4 bases, there was a span of 6 bases. CDR3 length equals 11 residues.

This chain uses TRBV7-9 with TRBJ2-3; D might be TRBD2 (5 bases). Germline V gives CDR1 SEHNR, CDR2 FQNEAQ (reference sequence). The CDR3 is 16 residues long. V was shortened by 5 bases and J by 2 bases, with 17 bases between the two germline ends. For the CDR3, the DNA is TGTGCCAGCAGCCCTTTCGGTGGACTGTTCACAGATACGCAGTATTTT. Protein product: CASSPFGGLFTDTQYF.

The chain links TRBV10-3 to TRBJ1-2; D is unresolved. V lost 3 bases, J lost 2 bases, and 10 bases lay in between. Germline CDR1 and CDR2: ENHRY and SYGVKD. This CDR3 spans 14 amino acids. CDR3 amino acids: CAISESKENYGYTF. CDR3 bases: TGTGCCATCAGTGAATCAAAGGAGAACTATGGCTACACCTTC.

This chain connects TRBV4-2 to TRBJ2-7; no firm D call. The CDR3 contains 14 residues. CDR1 is LGHNA and CDR2 is YNFKEQ in the germline V gene. V was trimmed by 1 base and J by 3 bases, leaving 10 bases between them. The CDR3 DNA sequence: TGTGCCAGCAGCCAAGTTTTGGGGAACTACGAGCAGTACTTC. As protein: CASSQVLGNYEQYF.

The chain uses TRBV25-1 and TRBJ1-2, with D unresolved. CDR3 size: 16 residues. Trimming shortened V by 3 bases and J by 0 bases, and 14 bases separated the two germline ends. Germline V gives CDR1 MGHDK, CDR2 SYGVNS. CDR3 loop: CASSEDQRISNYGYTF. CDR3 DNA: TGTGCCAGCAGTGAGGATCAGAGAATTTCTAACTATGGCTACACCTTC.

The J gene is TRBJ2-3, the V gene TRBV29-1; 9 bases are a match to TRBD2. Germline lookup yields CDR1 SQVTM and CDR2 ANQGSEA. The trim removed 6 bases at V and 10 bases at J, leaving 8 bases unmatched. The CDR3 is 12 amino acids. This chain's CDR3 is CSVKTSGTSQYF. CDR3 in DNA: TGCAGCGTGAAGACTAGCGGCACATCGCAGTATTTT.

The chain has TRBV29-1 and TRBJ2-1; TRBD1 agrees at 10 bases. The CDR3 contains 14 residues. From germline, CDR1 is SQVTM and CDR2 ANQGSEA. Trimming at V came to 7 bases and at J to 2 bases, leaving 5 bases not matched to a gene. For the CDR3, the DNA is TGCAGCGGGATGGGGACAGGGGCCTACAATGAGCAGTTCTTC. This gives the protein CSGMGTGAYNEQFF.

The genes are TRBV11-2 and TRBJ1-2; TRBD1 might be the D (6 bases). Germline-derived CDR1 and CDR2 are SGHAT and FQNNGV. The CDR3 spans 14 residues. Trimming stripped 7 bases from V and 1 base from J, with 13 bases between. For the CDR3, the DNA is TGTGCCAGCACCCTCAGGGGAAGTAACTATGGCTACACCTTC. It is translated as CASTLRGSNYGYTF.

J is TRBJ1-2 and V is TRBV30; 9 bases match TRBD1. This CDR3 has 14 residues. Germline CDR1 reads GTSNPN; CDR2 reads SVGIG (reference sequence). V gave up 1 base and J gave up 6 bases; unmatched junction bases: 6. The CDR3 sequence is CAWSGNRGRDGYTF. The CDR3, as DNA: TGTGCCTGGAGTGGAAACAGGGGGCGCGATGGCTACACCTTC. Based on the CDR3 plus reference TRBV30 and TRBJ1-2, the full variable domain is SQTIHQWPATLVQPVGSPLSLECTVEGTSNPNLYWYRQAAGRGLQLLFYSVGIGQISSEVPQNLSASRPQDRQFILSSKKLLLSDSGFYLCAWSGNRGRDGYTFGSGTRLTVV.

This chain joins TRBV5-1 and TRBJ2-7; D is perhaps TRBD2 (6 bases). Germline V gene lookup returns CDR1 SGHRS and CDR2 YFSETQ. V was clipped by 2 bases and J by 0 bases, with 9 bases between them. The CDR3 is 14 amino acids. In DNA, the CDR3 is TGCGCCAGCAGCTTAGCGGGCCGCTCCTACGAGCAGTACTTC. Amino acid sequence: CASSLAGRSYEQYF.

V is TRBV10-2 and J is TRBJ2-1, with 10 bases lining up with TRBD2. Germline CDR1 is WSHSY and CDR2 is SAAADI. CDR3 size: 15 residues. J was trimmed by 4 bases and V by 5 bases; bases with no gene match: 5. The chain's CDR3 is CASSSLAGSYNEQFF. The CDR3 region has the DNA TGCGCCAGCAGTTCACTAGCGGGATCGTACAATGAGCAGTTCTTC.

The rearrangement uses TRBV19 and TRBJ1-3, with D possibly TRBD1 on 6 matching bases. The CDR3 sequence is 16 residues long. Trimming removed 3 bases at V and 0 bases at J, with 12 bases between. Germline V gene sequence: CDR1 LNHDA, CDR2 SQIVND (reference sequence). CDR3 sequence: CASSMPGVVSGNTIYF. CDR3 nucleotide sequence: TGTGCCAGTAGTATGCCAGGGGTGGTCTCTGGAAACACCATATATTTT.

This clone was seen only a few times. The rearrangement joins TRBV6-1 to TRBJ2-3, with TRBD2 identical over 7 bases. Looked up from germline, CDR1 is MNHNS and CDR2 is SASEGT. With 6 bases clipped from V and 4 bases from J, the junction kept 4 bases outside the gene matches. This CDR3 comprises 13 residues. The CDR3 DNA sequence: TGTGCCAGCAGATCGGGGGGACCAGATACGCAGTATTTT. It specifies CASRSGGPDTQYF.

CDR3 residues: CASSEALGTANNEQFF. As DNA, the CDR3 is TGTGCCAGCAGTGAAGCTCTTGGGACTGCCAACAATGAGCAGTTCTTC. This chain joins TRBV6-1 and TRBJ2-1; D is perhaps TRBD2 (6 bases). In germline, CDR1 is MNHNS, CDR2 SASEGT. The CDR3 length is 16 residues. V lost 0 bases and J lost 5, with 14 bases in between.

By sample fraction, this clone is large. This rearrangement joins TRBV27 to TRBJ2-4, with D uncertain. The CDR3 runs 13 residues. V gave up 6 bases and J gave up 8 bases, with 14 bases separating them. Germline CDR1 is MNHEY and CDR2 is SMNVEV (reference sequence). The CDR3 here is CASSRQVWDIQYF. Here the CDR3 DNA reads TGTGCCAGCAGCCGGCAAGTATGGGACATTCAGTACTTC.

Of note for this clone: A far larger clone is only one base removed, so a read error is likely. This sequence joins TRBV13 and TRBJ2-7, with D perhaps matching TRBD1 (6 bases). This CDR3 has 13 amino acids. Trimming cost V 5 bases and J 2 bases, with 10 bases left between them. Germline V gene sequence: CDR1 PRHDT, CDR2 FYEKMQ (reference sequence). CDR3 protein: CASSIGQPYEQYF. CDR3 sequence (DNA): TGTGCCAGCAGCATCGGACAGCCCTACGAGCAGTACTTC.